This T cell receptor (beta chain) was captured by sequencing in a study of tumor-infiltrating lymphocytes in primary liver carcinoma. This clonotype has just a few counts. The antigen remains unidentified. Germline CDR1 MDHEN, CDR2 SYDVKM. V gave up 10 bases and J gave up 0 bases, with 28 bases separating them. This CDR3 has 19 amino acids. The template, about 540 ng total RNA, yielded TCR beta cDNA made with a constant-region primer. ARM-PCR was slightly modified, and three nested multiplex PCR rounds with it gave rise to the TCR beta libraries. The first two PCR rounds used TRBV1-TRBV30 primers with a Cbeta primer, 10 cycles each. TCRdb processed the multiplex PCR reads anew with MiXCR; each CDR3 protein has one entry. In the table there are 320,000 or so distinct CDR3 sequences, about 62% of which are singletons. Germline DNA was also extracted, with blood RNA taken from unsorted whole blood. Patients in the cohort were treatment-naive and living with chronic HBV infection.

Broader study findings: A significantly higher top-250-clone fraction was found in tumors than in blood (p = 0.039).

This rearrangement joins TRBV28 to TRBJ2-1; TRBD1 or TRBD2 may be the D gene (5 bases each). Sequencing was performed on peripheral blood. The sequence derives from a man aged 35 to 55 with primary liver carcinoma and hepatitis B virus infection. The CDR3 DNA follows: TGTGCCACCTCGGGGACCAGTAACACTCCCAGACCCTCCTACAATGAGCAGTTCTTC. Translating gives CATSGTSNTPRPSYNEQFF.